Shown below are 2 T cell receptor beta chains from a single sample sequenced in a study of radiotherapy plus CTLA-4 blockade in lung cancer. This table comes from immunoSEQ multiplex PCR, and its TCRdb copy is limited to in-frame clones, with some not included. The sample lists approximately 97,000 clones, around four fifths occurring once. Sequenced material: peripheral blood, taken from a patient treated with radiotherapy plus ipilimumab. Receptors were obtained from a human donor with non-small cell lung cancer who had stable disease on radiotherapy plus ipilimumab.

This chain connects TRBV7-3 to TRBJ2-2, with 12 bases matching TRBD2. J lost 6 bases, V lost 5 bases, and 10 bases had no gene match. In germline, CDR1 is SGHTA, CDR2 FQGTGA. The CDR3 consists of 17 residues. Written as DNA, the CDR3 is TGTGCCAGCAGCAAGACTAGCGGGAGTAGGAGGCCCGGGGAGCTGTTTTTT. Protein sequence: CASSKTSGSRRPGELFF.

The rearrangement joins TRBV6-5 to TRBJ1-4; 9 bases fit TRBD1. CDR1 is MNHEY, CDR2 SVGAGI, per germline. This CDR3 region has 14 residues. The J segment lost 7 bases and the V segment lost 2 bases, leaving 2 bases of the junction unmatched. The CDR3 region is CASSYGTGTEKLFF. In nucleotides, the CDR3 is TGTGCCAGCAGTTACGGGACAGGGACTGAAAAACTGTTTTTT.